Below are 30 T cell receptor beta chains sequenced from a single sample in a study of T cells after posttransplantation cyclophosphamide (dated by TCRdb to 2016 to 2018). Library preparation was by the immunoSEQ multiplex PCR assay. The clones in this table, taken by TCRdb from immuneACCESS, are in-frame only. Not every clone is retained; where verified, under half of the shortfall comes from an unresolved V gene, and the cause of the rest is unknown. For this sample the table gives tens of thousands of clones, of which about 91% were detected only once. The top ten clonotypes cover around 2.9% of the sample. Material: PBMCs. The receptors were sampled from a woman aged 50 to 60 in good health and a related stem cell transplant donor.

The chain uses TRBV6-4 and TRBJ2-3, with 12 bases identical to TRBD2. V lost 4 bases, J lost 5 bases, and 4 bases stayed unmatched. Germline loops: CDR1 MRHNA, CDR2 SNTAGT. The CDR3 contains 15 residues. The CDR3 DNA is TGTGCCAGCAGTGCAACTAGCGGGGGGCAAGATACGCAGTATTTT. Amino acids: CASSATSGGQDTQYF.

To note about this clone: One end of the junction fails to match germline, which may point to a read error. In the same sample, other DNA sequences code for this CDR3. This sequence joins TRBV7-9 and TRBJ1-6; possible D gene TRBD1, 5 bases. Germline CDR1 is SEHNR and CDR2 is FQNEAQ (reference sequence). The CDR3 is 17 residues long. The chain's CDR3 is CASSPPSQGADNSPLHF. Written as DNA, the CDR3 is TGTGCCAGCAGCCCGCCTTCGCAGGGCGCGGATAATTCCCCCCTCCACTTT.

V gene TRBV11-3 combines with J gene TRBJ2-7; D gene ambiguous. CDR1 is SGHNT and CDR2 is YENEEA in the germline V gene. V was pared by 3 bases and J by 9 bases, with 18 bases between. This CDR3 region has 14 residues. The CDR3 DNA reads TGTGCCAGCAGCTTCCTTTGGCACGCGGAGTCGCAGTACTTC. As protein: CASSFLWHAESQYF.

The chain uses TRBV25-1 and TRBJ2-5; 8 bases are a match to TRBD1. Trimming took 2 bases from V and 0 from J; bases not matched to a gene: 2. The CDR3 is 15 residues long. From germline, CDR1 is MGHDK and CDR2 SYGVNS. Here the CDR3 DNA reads TGTGCCAGCAGTGAACCCAGGGGGCACCAAGAGACCCAGTACTTC. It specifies CASSEPRGHQETQYF.

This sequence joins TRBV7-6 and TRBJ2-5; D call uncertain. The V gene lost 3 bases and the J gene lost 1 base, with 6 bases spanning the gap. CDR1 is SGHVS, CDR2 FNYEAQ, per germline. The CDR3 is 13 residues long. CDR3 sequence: CASSLAPQETQYF. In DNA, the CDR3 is TGTGCCAGCAGCTTGGCCCCCCAAGAGACCCAGTACTTC. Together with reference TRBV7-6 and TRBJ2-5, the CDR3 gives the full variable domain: GAGVSQSPRYKVTKRGQDVALRCDPISGHVSLYWYRQALGQGPEFLTYFNYEAQQDKSGLPNDRFSAERPEGSISTLTIQRTEQRDSAMYRCASSLAPQETQYFGPGTRLLVL.

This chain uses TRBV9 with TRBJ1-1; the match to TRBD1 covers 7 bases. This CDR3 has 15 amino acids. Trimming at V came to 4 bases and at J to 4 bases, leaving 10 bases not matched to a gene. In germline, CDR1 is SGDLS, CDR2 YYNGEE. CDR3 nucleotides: TGTGCCAGCAGCACCAGGACAGGTACTGGCACTGAAGCTTTCTTT. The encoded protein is CASSTRTGTGTEAFF. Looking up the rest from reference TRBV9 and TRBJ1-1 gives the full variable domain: DSGVTQTPKHLITATGQRVTLRCSPRSGDLSVYWYQQSLDQGLQFLIQYYNGEERAKGNILERFSAQQFPDLHSELNLSSLELGDSALYFCASSTRTGTGTEAFFGQGTRLTVV.

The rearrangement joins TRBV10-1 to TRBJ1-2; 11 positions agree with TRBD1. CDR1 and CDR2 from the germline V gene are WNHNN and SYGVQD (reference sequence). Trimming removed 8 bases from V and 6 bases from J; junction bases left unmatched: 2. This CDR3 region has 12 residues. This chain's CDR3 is CASLGQGDGYTF. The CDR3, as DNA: TGCGCCAGCTTGGGACAGGGGGATGGCTACACCTTC.

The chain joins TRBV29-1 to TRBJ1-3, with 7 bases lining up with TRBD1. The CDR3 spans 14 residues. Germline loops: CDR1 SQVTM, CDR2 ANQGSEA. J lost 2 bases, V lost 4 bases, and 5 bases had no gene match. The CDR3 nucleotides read TGCAGCGTTGTAGGTGACAGGGCTGGAAACACCATATATTTT. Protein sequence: CSVVGDRAGNTIYF.

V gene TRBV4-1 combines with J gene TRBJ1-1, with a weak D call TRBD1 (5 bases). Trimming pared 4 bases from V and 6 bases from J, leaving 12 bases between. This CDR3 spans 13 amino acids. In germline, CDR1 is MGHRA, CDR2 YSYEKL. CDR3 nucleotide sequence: TGCGCCAGCAGCCCAATAGGGGAGGCTGAAGCTTTCTTT. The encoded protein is CASSPIGEAEAFF.

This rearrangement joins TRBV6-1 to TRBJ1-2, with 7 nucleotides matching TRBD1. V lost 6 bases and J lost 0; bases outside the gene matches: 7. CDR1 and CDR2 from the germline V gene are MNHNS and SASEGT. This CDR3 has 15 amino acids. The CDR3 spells CASRSAGTANYGYTF. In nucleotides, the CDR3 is TGTGCCAGCAGGAGCGCCGGGACAGCTAACTATGGCTACACCTTC.

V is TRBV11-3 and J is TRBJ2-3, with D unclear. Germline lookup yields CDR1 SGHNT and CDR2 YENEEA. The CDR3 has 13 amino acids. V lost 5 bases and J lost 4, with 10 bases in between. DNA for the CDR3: TGTGCCAGCAGCCTTAGGAGCCCAGATACGCAGTATTTT. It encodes CASSLRSPDTQYF.

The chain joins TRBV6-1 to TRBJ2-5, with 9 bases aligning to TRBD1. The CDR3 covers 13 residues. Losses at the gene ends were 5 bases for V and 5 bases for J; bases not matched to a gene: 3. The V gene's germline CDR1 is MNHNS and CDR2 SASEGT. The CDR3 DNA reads TGTGCCAGCAGTAGAGACAGGGGGGAGACCCAGTACTTC. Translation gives CASSRDRGETQYF.

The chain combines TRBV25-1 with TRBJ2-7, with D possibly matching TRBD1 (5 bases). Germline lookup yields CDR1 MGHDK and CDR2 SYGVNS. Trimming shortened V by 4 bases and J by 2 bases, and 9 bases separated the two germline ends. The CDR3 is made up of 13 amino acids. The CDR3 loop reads CASSAGIPYEQYF. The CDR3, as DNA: TGTGCCAGCAGTGCAGGGATCCCCTACGAGCAGTACTTC.

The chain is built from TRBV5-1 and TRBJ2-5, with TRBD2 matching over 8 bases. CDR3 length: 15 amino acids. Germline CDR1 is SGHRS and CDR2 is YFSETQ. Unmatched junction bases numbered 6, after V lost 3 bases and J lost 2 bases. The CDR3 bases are TGCGCCAGCAGCTACGGCGGGGGGAATCAAGAGACCCAGTACTTC. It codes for CASSYGGGNQETQYF.

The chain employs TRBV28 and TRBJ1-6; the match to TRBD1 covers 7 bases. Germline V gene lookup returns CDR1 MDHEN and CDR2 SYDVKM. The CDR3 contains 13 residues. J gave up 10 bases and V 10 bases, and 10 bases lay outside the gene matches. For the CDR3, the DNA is TGTGCCATTAGACAGGGAGCACCCTCACCCCTCCACTTT. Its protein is CAIRQGAPSPLHF.

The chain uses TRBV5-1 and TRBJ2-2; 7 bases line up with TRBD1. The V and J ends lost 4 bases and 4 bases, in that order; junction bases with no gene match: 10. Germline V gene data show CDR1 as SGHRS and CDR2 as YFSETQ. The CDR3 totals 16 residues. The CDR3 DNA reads TGCGCCAGCAGCCAGCAGGGACAGCCGACCACCGGGGAGCTGTTTTTT. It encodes CASSQQGQPTTGELFF.

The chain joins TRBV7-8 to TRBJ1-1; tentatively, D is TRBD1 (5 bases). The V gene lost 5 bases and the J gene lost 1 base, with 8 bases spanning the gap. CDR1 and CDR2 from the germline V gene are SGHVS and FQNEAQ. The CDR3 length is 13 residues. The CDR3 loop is CASSTGQNTEAFF. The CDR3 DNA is TGTGCCAGCAGCACTGGACAGAACACTGAAGCTTTCTTT. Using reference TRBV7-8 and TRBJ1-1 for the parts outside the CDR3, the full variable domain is GAGVSQSPRYKVAKRGQDVALRCDPISGHVSLFWYQQALGQGPEFLTYFQNEAQLDKSGLPSDRFFAERPEGSVSTLKIQRTQQEDSAVYLCASSTGQNTEAFFGQGTRLTVV.

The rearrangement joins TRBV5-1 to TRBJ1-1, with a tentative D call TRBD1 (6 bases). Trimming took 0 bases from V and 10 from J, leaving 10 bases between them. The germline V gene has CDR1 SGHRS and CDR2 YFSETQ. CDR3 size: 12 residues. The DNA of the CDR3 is TGCGCCAGCAGCTTGGGGCAGGGGATAGCTTTCTTT. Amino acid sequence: CASSLGQGIAFF.

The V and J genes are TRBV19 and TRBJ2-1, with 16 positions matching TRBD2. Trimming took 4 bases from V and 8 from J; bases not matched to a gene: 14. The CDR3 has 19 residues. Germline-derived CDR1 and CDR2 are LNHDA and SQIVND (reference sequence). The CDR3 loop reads CASSRGTSGGALMMDEQFF. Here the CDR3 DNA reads TGTGCCAGTAGTAGAGGGACTAGCGGGGGGGCTTTAATGATGGATGAGCAGTTCTTC.

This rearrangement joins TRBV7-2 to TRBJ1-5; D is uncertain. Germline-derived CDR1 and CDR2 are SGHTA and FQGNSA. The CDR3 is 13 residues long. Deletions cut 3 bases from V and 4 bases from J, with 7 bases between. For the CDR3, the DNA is TGTGCCAGCAGCTTTACAGAGAATCAGCCCCAGCATTTT. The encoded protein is CASSFTENQPQHF.

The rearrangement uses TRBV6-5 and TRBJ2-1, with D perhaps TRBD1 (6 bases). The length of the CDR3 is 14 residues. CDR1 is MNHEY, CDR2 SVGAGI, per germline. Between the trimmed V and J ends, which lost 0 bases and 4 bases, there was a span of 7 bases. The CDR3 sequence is CASSYSTGYNEQFF. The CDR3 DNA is TGTGCCAGCAGTTACTCGACAGGTTACAATGAGCAGTTCTTC.

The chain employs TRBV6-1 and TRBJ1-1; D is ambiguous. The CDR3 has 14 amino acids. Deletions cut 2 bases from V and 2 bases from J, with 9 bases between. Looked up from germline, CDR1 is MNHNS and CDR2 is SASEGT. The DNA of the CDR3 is TGTGCCAGCAGTGAATTCGGGAGAAACACTGAAGCTTTCTTT. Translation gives CASSEFGRNTEAFF.

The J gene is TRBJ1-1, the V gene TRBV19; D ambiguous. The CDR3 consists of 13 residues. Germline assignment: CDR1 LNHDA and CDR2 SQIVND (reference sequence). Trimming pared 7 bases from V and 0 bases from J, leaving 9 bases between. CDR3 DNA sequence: TGTGCCAGTACCCTGAGGGTGAACACTGAAGCTTTCTTT. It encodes CASTLRVNTEAFF.

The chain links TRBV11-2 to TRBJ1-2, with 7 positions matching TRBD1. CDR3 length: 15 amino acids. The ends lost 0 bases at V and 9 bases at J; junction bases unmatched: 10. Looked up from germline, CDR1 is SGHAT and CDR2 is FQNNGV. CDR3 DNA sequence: TGTGCCAGCAGCTTAGATCGGGACAGACACAAGAGCTACACCTTC. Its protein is CASSLDRDRHKSYTF.

The CDR3 sequence is CASSLLQGGSYEQYF. For the CDR3, the DNA is TGCGCCAGCAGCTTGTTGCAGGGGGGATCCTACGAGCAGTACTTC. The J gene is TRBJ2-7, the V gene TRBV5-1, with D possibly being TRBD1 (7 bases). The CDR3 has 15 residues. The germline CDR1 and CDR2 sequences are SGHRS and YFSETQ. Trimming removed 1 base at V and 1 base at J, with 12 bases between. Combining the CDR3 with reference TRBV5-1 and TRBJ2-7 gives the whole variable domain KAGVTQTPRYLIKTRGQQVTLSCSPISGHRSVSWYQQTPGQGLQFLFEYFSETQRNKGNFPGRFSGRQFSNSRSEMNVSTLELGDSALYLCASSLLQGGSYEQYFGPGTRLTVT.

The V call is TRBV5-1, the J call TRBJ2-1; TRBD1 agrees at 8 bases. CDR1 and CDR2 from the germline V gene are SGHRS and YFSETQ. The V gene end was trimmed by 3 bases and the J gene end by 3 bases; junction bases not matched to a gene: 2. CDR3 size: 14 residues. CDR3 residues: CASSSTGGYNEQFF. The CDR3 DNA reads TGCGCCAGCAGCTCTACAGGGGGCTACAATGAGCAGTTCTTC. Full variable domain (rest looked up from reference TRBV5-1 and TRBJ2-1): KAGVTQTPRYLIKTRGQQVTLSCSPISGHRSVSWYQQTPGQGLQFLFEYFSETQRNKGNFPGRFSGRQFSNSRSEMNVSTLELGDSALYLCASSSTGGYNEQFFGPGTRLTVL.

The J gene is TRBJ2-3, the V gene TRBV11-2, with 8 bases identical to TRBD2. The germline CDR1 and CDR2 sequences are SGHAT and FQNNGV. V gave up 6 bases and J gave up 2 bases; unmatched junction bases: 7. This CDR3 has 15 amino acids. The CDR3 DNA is TGTGCCAGCAGACGTACTAGCGGACCCACAGATACGCAGTATTTT. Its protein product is CASRRTSGPTDTQYF. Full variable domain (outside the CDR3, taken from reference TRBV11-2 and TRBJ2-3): EAGVAQSPRYKIIEKRQSVAFWCNPISGHATLYWYQQILGQGPKLLIQFQNNGVVDDSQLPKDRFSAERLKGVDSTLKIQPAKLEDSAVYLCASRRTSGPTDTQYFGPGTRLTVL.

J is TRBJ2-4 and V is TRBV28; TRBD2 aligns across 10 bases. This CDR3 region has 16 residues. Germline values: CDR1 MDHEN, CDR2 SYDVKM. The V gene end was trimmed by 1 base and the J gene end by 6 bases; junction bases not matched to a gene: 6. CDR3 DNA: TGTGCCAGCAGTTTATTGGCTAGCGGGAGACGAAACATTCAGTACTTC. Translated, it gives CASSLLASGRRNIQYF.

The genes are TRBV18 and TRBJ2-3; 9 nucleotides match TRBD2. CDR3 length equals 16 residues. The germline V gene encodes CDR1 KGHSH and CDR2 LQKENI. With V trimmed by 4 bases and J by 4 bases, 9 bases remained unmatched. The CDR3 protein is CASSLYPSGVPDTQYF. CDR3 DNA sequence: TGTGCCAGCTCACTTTATCCTAGCGGGGTCCCAGATACGCAGTATTTT.

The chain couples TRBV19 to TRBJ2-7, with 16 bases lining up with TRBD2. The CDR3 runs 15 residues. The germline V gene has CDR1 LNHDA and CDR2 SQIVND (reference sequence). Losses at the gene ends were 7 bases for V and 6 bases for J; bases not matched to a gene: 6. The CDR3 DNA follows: TGTGCCAGTAATATGGGGACTAGCGGGAGGGGCGAGCAGTACTTC. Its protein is CASNMGTSGRGEQYF.